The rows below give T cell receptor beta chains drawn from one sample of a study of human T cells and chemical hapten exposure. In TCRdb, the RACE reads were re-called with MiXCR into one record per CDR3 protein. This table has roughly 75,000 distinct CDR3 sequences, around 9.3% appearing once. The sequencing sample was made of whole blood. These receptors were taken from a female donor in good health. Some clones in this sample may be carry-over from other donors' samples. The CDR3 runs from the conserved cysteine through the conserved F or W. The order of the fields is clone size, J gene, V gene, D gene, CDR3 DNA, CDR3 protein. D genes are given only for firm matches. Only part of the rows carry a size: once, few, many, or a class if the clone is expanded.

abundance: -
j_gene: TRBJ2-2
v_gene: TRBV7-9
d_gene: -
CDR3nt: TGTGCCACCCTCCTGGCCGGGGAGCTGTTTTTT
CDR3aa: CATLLAGELFF

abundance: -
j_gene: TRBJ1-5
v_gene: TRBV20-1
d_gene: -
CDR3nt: TGCAGTGCTAGCGAGGGGAACCGTTATAGCAATCAGCCCCAGCATTTT
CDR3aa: CSASEGNRYSNQPQHF

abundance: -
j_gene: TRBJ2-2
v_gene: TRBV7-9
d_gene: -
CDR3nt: TGTGCCAGCAGCTTAAGGTTCTATCCAGGGGAGGTTACCGGGGAGCTGTTTTTT
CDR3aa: CASSLRFYPGEVTGELFF

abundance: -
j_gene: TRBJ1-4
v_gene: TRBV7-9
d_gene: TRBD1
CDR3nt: TGTGCCAGCAGCCGAGACAGGGGGCCCAGGGCAACTAATGAAAAACTGTTTTTT
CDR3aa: CASSRDRGPRATNEKLFF

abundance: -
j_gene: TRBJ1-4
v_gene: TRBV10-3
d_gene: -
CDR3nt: TGTGCCATCAGTGAGAGTAGACCGGGGGGCTACGAAAAACTGTTTTTT
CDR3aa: CAISESRPGGYEKLFF

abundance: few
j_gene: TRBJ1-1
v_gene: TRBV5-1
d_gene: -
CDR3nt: TGCGCCAGCAGCTTGGGGTCGCGGGACGTAGCTTTCTTT
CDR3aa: CASSLGSRDVAFF

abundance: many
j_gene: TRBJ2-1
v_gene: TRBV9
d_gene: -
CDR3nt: TGTGCCAGCAGCCCGGTTGGGGCGGGGCCGAGGTTGGATGAGCAGTTCTTC
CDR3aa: CASSPVGAGPRLDEQFF

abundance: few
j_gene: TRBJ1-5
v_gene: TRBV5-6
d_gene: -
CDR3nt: TGTGCCAGCAGCTTTTCTTATTCGGGGGTTAATAGCAATCAGCCCCAGCATTTT
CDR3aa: CASSFSYSGVNSNQPQHF

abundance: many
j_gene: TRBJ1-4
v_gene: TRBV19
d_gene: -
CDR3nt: TGTGCCAGTAGTATAGATCTCGAGGGCGAGGATGAAAAACTGTTTTTT
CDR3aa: CASSIDLEGEDEKLFF

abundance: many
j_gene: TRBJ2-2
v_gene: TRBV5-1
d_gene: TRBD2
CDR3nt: TGCGCCAGCAGCTTGAGTCAACTAGCGGACACCGGGGAGCTGTTTTTT
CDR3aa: CASSLSQLADTGELFF

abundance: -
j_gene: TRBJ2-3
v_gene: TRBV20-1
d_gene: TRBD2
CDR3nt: TGCAGTGCTAGAGCCCATAGGGGCGGGGGAGATACGCAGTATTTT
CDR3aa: CSARAHRGGGDTQYF

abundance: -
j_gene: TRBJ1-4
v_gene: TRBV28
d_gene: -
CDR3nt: TGTGCCAGCACCGAAATCGGCATCCTTAATGAAAAACTGTTTTTT
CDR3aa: CASTEIGILNEKLFF

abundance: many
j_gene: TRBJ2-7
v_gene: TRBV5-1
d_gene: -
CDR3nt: TGCGCCAGCAACGAGGGCCCCTACGAGCAGTACTTC
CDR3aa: CASNEGPYEQYF

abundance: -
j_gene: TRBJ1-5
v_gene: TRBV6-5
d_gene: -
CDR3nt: TGTGCCAGCAGTTTGATCAGGCCGGCGCAAACCAATCAGCCCCAGCATTTT
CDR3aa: CASSLIRPAQTNQPQHF

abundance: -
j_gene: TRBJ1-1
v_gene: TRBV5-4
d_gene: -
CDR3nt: TGTGCCAGCAGCGTGCCTTCTGTAGAGGAAGCTTTCTTT
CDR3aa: CASSVPSVEEAFF

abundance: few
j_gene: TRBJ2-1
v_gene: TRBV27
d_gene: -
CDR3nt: TGTGCCAGCAGTTCCGACAGGAGCTCCTACAATGAGCAGTTCTTC
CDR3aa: CASSSDRSSYNEQFF

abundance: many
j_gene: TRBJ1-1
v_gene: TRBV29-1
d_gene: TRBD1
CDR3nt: TGCAGCGTTGTCAATCTCCAGGGGGCTCCCAGTATGAACACTGAAGCTTTCTTT
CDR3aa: CSVVNLQGAPSMNTEAFF

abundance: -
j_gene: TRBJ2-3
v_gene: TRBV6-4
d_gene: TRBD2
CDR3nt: TGTGCCAGCAGTTCTAGCGGGGGGGGCACAGATACGCAGTATTTT
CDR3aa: CASSSSGGGTDTQYF

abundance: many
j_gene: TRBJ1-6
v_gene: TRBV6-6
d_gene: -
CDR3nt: TGTGCCAGCAGTTACTCCCCAAAAATTCGGGATTCACCCCTCCACTTT
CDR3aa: CASSYSPKIRDSPLHF

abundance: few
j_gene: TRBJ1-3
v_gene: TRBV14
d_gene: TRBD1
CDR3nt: TGTGCCAGCAGCCAAGTTCTCAGGGGGATCGACACCATATATTTT
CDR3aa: CASSQVLRGIDTIYF

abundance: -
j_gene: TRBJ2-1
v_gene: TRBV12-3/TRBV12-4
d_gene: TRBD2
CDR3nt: TGTGCCAGCAGTTTACGGGAAAGGGGACTAGCGGGGGCGGCCTCTTCGGAGCAGTTCTTC
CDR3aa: CASSLRERGLAGAASSEQFF

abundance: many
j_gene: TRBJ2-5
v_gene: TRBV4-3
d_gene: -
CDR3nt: TGCGCCAGCAGCCAAGGACTAGGAGGGGGGATAGAGACCCAGTACTTC
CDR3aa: CASSQGLGGGIETQYF

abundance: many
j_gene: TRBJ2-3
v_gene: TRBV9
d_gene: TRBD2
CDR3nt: TGTGCCAGCAGCGGTACAACAGGGCTTTTAGCGGGGGGGAGCACAGATACGCAGTATTTT
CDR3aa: CASSGTTGLLAGGSTDTQYF

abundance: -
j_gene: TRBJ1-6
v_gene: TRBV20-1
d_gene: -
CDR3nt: TGCAGTGCTAGAGCCGACTCTAATTCACCCCTCCACTTT
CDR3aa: CSARADSNSPLHF

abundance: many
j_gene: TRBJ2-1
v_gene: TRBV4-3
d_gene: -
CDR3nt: TGCGCCAGCAGCCGAGAGAATATGTTCGGGGAGGACAATGAGCAGTTCTTC
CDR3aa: CASSRENMFGEDNEQFF

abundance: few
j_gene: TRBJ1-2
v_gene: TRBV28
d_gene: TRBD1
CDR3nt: TGTGCCAGCAGTTTGTCACAGGGGGCTCTTTATGGCTACACCTTC
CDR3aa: CASSLSQGALYGYTF

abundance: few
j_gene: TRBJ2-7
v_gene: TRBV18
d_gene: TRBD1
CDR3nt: TGTGCCAGCTCAGAGACAGGGGGCAGCTCCTACGAGCAGTACTTC
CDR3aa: CASSETGGSSYEQYF